This T cell receptor beta chain was obtained from a study of shared clonotypes between healthy human individuals. The germline CDR1 and CDR2 sequences are SNHLY and FYNNEI. The CDR3 is 15 residues long. The germline V and J ends were trimmed by 7 bases and 6 bases, with 20 bases remaining between them. The assay was carried out at the deep level. Assay: immunoSEQ multiplex PCR; the TCRdb copy retains only in-frame clones and omits some. Among some 1 million clones, about 75% were seen once, and the ten largest hold approximately 1.5%. The genes are TRBV2 and TRBJ2-3, with D unresolved. The specimen was memory CD4+ T cells sorted from blood. The subset was: CD45RA-negative fraction. The clonotype comes from a man in his late teens or twenties in good health. The CDR3 bases are TGTGCCAGCAACGACTTCTCTTTGGGTAGGGATACGCAGTATTTT. Translation: CASNDFSLGRDTQYF. The complete variable domain, with remaining parts taken from reference TRBV2 and TRBJ2-3, reads EPEVTQTPSHQVTQMGQEVILRCVPISNHLYFYWYRQILGQKVEFLVSFYNNEISEKSEIFDDQFSVERPDGSNFTLKIRSTKLEDSAMYFCASNDFSLGRDTQYFGPGTRLTVL.